Included here is one T cell receptor (beta chain) sequence, with context. The CDR3 covers 16 residues. The V gene's germline CDR1 is KGHSH and CDR2 LQKENI. V lost 2 bases and J lost 2, with 14 bases in between. These data come from a study of cytomegalovirus exposure and HLA in healthy donors. 13 Jbeta primers and 60 Vbeta primers were used for the PCR. Here immunoSEQ multiplex PCR was the method, and the copy in TCRdb shows in-frame clones only, minus some. The table lists roughly 130,000 clones, roughly 88% of them singletons, with roughly 0.5% in the top ten. This receptor was obtained from a woman in her 40s in good health and CMV-seronegative. The source material was PBMCs. The chain couples TRBV18 to TRBJ2-3; D possibly corresponds to TRBD1 (6 bases). In DNA form, the CDR3 reads TGTGCCAGCTCACCAAACCGACAGGAGCCCACAGATACGCAGTATTTT. As protein: CASSPNRQEPTDTQYF.